This T cell receptor beta chain stems from a study of blood T cell repertoires in COVID-19 (dated by TCRdb to about 2020). With respect to the entire study: Collaborator samples came from the United States, Italy and Spain and covered acute and convalescent phases of COVID-19. The prospective study material was composed of cDNA or gDNA derived from T cells, B-cell-depleted T cells, or PBMCs. Deeply sampled blood TCRbeta repertoires from subjects exposed to, actively infected with, or recovered from COVID-19 were included in the dataset. A freely available public database, intended as a resource for researchers studying the immune response to SARS-CoV-2, is where the repertoires were released. The samples were drawn from two sources: the first 160 participants of the ongoing ImmuneRACE study, and over 1,000 subjects contributed by 6 global collaborators. Nearly every sample came with metadata listing a de-identified subject ID, COVID-19 status, age in years and sex. Where HLA class I and class II types were available, the types were taken from metadata supplied by the sample provider, not from assay-based typing.

Each collaborating institution followed its own protocols to collect whole blood in K2EDTA tubes. For TCRbeta analysis, collaborators shipped samples as frozen whole blood, isolated PBMCs, or DNA extracted from either of those sample types. Overall results and qualifications from the work: The quantity of clinical and demographic metadata differed by source and by participant and was supplied without curation.

V is pruned by 4 bases and J by 0 bases, leaving 1 base of the junction without a gene match. The germline V gene sets CDR1 to SGHNT and CDR2 to YENEEA. The CDR3 has 14 amino acids, counting the end cysteine and phenylalanine. Only CDR3 DNA is held: 42 bases, read in frame from base 1. With regard to this clone: No antigen is known for it. Base qualities were left out, and no much larger clone turns up one base away.

TCRbeta CDR3 regions were amplified from genomic DNA by means of the immunoSEQ Assay, a bias-controlled multiplex PCR. For the original study's pipeline: The number of nucleated cells in each sample was estimated from the amplification of reference gene primers within the assay. To quantify the absolute abundance of each unique TCRbeta CDR3 rearrangement, sequence reads were collapsed and filtered. For each sample, productive Simpson clonality was calculated as the square root of Simpson's diversity index across productive rearrangements. Sourced from immuneACCESS, this table was stored by TCRdb with only in-frame sequences that have V and J called. A share of the clones is absent; for the studies checked, an unresolved V gene accounts for under half, and the remainder has no known explanation. That table supplies the V and J calls and clone size; D and trimming were determined from the DNA. Across this sample there are approximately 150,000 clones, with 80% to 90% seen only once. 10% to 13% of the sample rests with the top ten.

The rearranged chain carries TRBV11-3 and TRBJ1-1; the junction holds 8 bases that match TRBD1. The TCR sequence derives from a man aged 55-75 years with active or convalescent COVID-19. Sequencing was carried out using peripheral blood. The CDR3 loop reads CASSSGQVNTEAFF. In nucleotides, the sequence is TGTGCCAGCAGCTCGGGACAGGTGAACACTGAAGCTTTCTTT.